This T cell receptor beta chain was sequenced in a study of blood T cell repertoires in COVID-19. Study-wide background: The origin of the acute and convalescent COVID-19 samples was the United States, Italy and Spain. The analysed material was cDNA or gDNA that came from T cells, B-cell-depleted T cells, or PBMCs.

Germline V gene data show CDR1 as SQVTM and CDR2 as ANQGSEA. Germline trimming cut 6 bases from V and 5 bases from J; bases unmatched to any gene: 10. The CDR3 runs to 14 residues. This clone occurred once. TCRdb's copy holds only in-frame clones and misses some; the assay was immunoSEQ multiplex PCR. Of roughly 150,000 clones listed, 80% to 90% are singletons. The sequenced sample was peripheral blood. The clonotype comes from a woman aged 40 to 50 with acute or convalescent COVID-19. The chain joins TRBV29-1 to TRBJ1-1; TRBD1 aligns across 9 bases. CDR3 DNA: TGCAGCGTAGATTATGGGACAGGGATGACTGAAGCTTTCTTT. The encoded protein is CSVDYGTGMTEAFF.